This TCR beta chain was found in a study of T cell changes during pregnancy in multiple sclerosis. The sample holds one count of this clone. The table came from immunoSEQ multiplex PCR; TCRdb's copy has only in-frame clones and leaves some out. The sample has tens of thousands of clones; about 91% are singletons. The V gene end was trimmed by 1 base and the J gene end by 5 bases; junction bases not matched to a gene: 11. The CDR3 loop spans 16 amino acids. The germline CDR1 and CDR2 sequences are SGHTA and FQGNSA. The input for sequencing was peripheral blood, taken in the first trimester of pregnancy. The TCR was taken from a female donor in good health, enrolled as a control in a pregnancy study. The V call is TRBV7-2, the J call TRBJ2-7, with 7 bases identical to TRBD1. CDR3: CASSLEPDRRLNEQYF. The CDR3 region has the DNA TGTGCCAGCAGCTTAGAACCGGACAGGAGGCTTAACGAGCAGTACTTC.